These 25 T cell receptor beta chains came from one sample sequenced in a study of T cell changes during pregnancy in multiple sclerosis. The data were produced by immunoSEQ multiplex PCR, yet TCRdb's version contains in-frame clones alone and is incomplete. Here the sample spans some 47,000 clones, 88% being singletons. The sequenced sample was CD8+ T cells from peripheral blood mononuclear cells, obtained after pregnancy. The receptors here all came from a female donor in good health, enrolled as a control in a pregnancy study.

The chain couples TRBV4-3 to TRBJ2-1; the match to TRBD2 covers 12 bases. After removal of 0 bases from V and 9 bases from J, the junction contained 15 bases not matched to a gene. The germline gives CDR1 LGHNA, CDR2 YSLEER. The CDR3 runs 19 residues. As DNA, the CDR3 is TGCGCCAGCAGCCAAGATAACTTCCTTTCTAGCGGGGGGGCGATTGAGCAGTTCTTC. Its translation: CASSQDNFLSSGGAIEQFF.

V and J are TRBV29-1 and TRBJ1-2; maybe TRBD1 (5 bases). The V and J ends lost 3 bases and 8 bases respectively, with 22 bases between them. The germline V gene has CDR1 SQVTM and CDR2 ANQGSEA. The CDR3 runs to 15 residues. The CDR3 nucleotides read TGCAGCGTTGAGGGGTCCCAGGGTGGTGTAAAGGGCTACACCTTC. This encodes CSVEGSQGGVKGYTF.

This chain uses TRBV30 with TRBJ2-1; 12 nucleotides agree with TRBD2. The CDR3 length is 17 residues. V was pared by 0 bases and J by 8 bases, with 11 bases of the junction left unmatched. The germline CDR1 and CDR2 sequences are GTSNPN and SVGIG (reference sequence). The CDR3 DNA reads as TGTGCCTGGAGTGTAAGGCTAGCGGGGGGGGCCGGGGATGAGCAGTTCTTC. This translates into CAWSVRLAGGAGDEQFF.

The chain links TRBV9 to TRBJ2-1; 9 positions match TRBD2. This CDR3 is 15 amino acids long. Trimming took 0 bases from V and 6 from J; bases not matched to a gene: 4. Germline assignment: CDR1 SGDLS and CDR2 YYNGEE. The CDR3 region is CASSVGGLATNEQFF. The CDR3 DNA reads TGTGCCAGCAGCGTAGGTGGACTAGCGACCAATGAGCAGTTCTTC.

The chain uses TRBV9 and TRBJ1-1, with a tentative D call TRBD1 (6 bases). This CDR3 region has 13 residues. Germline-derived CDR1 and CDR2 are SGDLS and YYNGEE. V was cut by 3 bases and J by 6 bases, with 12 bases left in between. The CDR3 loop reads CASSAGGAAEAFF. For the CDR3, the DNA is TGTGCCAGCAGCGCTGGGGGGGCGGCTGAAGCTTTCTTT.

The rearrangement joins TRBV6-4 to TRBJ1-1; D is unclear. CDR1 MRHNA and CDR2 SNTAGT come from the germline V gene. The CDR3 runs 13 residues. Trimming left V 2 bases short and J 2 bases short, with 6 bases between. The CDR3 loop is CASSDGTNTEAFF. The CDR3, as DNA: TGTGCCAGCAGTGACGGCACCAACACTGAAGCTTTCTTT.

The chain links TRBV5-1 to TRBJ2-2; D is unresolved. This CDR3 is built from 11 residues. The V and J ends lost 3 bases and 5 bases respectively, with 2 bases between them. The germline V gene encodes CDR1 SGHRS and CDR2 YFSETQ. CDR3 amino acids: CASSSTGELFF. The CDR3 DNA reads TGCGCCAGCAGCTCAACCGGGGAGCTGTTTTTT. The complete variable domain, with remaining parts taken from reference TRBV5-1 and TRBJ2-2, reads KAGVTQTPRYLIKTRGQQVTLSCSPISGHRSVSWYQQTPGQGLQFLFEYFSETQRNKGNFPGRFSGRQFSNSRSEMNVSTLELGDSALYLCASSSTGELFFGEGSRLTVL.

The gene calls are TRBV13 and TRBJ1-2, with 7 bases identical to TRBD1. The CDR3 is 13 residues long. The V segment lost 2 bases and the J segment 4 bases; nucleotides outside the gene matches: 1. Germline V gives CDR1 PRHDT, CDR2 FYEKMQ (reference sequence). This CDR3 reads CASSLQGVYGYTF. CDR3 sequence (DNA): TGTGCCAGCAGCTTACAGGGGGTCTATGGCTACACCTTC.

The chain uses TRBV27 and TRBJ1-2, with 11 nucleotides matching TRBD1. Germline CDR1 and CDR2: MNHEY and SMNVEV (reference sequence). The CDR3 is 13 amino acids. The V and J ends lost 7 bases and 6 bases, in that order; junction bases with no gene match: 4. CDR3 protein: CASTGQGVNGYTF. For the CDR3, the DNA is TGTGCCAGCACGGGACAGGGGGTAAATGGCTACACCTTC.

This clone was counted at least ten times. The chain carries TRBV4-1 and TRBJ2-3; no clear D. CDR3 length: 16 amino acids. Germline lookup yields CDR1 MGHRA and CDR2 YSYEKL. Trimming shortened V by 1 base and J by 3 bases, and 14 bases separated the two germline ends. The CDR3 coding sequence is TGCGCCAGCAGCCAAGCAGAACAGCCTCGGACAGATACGCAGTATTTT. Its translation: CASSQAEQPRTDTQYF.

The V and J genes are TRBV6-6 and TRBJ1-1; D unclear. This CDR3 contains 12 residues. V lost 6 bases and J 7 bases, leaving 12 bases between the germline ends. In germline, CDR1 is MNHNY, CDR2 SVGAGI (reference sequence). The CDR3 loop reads CASSPAGLEAFF. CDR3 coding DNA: TGTGCCAGCAGCCCCGCAGGCCTTGAAGCTTTCTTT.

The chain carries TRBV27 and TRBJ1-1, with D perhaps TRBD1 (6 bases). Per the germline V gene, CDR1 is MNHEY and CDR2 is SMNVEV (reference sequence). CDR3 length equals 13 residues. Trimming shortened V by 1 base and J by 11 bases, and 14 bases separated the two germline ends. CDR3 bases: TGTGCCAGCAGTTTATGGGGGCTCCCTCCGGCTTTCTTT. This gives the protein CASSLWGLPPAFF.

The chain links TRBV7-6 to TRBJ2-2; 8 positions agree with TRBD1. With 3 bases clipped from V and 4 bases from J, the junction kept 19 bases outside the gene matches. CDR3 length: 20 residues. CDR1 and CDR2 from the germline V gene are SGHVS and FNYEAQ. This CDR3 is CASSFLFEAIRDRLTGELFF. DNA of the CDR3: TGTGCCAGCAGCTTCTTGTTCGAGGCAATCCGGGACAGGCTCACCGGGGAGCTGTTTTTT.

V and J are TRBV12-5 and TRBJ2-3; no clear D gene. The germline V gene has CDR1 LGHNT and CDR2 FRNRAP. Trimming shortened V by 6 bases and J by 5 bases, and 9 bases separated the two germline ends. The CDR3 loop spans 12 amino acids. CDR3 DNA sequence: TGTGCTAGTGGCCCGGTGAGAGATACGCAGTATTTT. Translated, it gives CASGPVRDTQYF.

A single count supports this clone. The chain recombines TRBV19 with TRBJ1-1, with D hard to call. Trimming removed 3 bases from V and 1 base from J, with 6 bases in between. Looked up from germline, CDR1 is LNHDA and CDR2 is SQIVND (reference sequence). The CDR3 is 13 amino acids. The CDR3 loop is CASSIAENTEAFF. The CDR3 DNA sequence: TGTGCCAGTAGTATCGCGGAGAACACTGAAGCTTTCTTT. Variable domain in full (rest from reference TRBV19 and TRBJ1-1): DGGITQSPKYLFRKEGQNVTLSCEQNLNHDAMYWYRQDPGQGLRLIYYSQIVNDFQKGDIAEGYSVSREKKESFPLTVTSAQKNPTAFYLCASSIAENTEAFFGQGTRLTVV.

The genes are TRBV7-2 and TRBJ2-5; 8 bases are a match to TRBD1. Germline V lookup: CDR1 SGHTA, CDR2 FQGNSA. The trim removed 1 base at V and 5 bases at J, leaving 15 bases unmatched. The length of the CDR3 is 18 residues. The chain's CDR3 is CASSLDGQAGGEVETQYF. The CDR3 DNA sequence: TGTGCCAGCAGCTTAGACGGCCAGGCAGGGGGCGAAGTTGAGACCCAGTACTTC.

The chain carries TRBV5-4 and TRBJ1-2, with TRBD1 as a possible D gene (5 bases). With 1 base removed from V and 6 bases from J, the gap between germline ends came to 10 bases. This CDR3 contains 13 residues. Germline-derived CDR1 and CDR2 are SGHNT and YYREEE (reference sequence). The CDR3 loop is CASSLWGGDGYTF. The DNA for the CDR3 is TGTGCCAGCAGCTTGTGGGGGGGTGATGGCTACACCTTC. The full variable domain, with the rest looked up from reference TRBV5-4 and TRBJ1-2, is ETGVTQSPTHLIKTRGQQVTLRCSSQSGHNTVSWYQQALGQGPQFIFQYYREEENGRGNFPPRFSGLQFPNYSSELNVNALELDDSALYLCASSLWGGDGYTFGSGTRLTVV.

The CDR3 here is CASSSLPVQTGISYEQYF. The CDR3 DNA reads as TGTGCCAGCAGTTCCCTGCCGGTCCAGACAGGGATCTCCTACGAGCAGTACTTC. V is TRBV27 and J is TRBJ2-7; 7 bases are shared with TRBD1. CDR1 and CDR2 (germline): MNHEY, SMNVEV (reference sequence). V dropped 4 bases and J dropped 0; count of bases not matched to a gene: 15. There are 18 residues in the CDR3.

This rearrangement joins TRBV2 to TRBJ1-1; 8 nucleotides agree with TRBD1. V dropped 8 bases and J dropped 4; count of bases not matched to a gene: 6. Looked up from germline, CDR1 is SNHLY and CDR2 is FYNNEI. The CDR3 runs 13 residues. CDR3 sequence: CASPLTGGTEAFF. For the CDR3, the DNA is TGTGCCAGCCCGTTAACAGGGGGCACTGAAGCTTTCTTT.

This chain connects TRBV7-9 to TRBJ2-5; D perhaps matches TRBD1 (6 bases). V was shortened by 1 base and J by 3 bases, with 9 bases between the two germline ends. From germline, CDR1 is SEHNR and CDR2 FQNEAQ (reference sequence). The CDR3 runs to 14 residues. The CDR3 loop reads CASSLVPGEETQYF. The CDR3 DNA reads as TGTGCCAGCAGCTTAGTTCCAGGGGAAGAGACCCAGTACTTC.

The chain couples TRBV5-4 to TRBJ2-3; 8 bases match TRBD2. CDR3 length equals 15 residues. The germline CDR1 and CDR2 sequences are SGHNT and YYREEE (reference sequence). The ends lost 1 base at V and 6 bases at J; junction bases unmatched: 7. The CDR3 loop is CASSLSGGGMDTQYF. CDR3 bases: TGTGCCAGCAGCTTGTCCGGGGGGGGGATGGATACGCAGTATTTT.

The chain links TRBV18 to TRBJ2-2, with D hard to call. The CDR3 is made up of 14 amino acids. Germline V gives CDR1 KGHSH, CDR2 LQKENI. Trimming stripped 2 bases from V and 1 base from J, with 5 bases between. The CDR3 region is CASSPVGNTGELFF. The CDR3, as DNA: TGTGCCAGCTCACCAGTCGGGAACACCGGGGAGCTGTTTTTT.

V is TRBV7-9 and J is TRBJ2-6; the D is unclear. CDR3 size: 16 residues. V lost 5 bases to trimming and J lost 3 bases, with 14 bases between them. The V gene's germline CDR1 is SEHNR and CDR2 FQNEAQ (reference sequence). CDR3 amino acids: CASSHSRSGGANVLTF. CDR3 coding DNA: TGTGCCAGCAGCCATTCGCGGTCGGGTGGGGCCAACGTCCTGACTTTC.

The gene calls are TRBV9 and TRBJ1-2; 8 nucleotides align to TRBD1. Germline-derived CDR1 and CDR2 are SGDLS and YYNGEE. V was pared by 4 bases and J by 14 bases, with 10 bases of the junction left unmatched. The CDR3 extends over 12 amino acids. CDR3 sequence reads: CASSPPDRGGTF. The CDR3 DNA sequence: TGTGCCAGCAGCCCCCCCGACAGGGGTGGAACCTTC.

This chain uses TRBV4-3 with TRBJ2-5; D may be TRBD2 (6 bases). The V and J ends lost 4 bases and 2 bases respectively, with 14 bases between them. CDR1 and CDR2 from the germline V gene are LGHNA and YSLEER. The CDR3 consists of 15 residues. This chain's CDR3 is CASSRSSALQETQYF. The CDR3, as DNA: TGCGCCAGCAGCCGATCTAGCGCCTTGCAAGAGACCCAGTACTTC.